Included here is one TCR beta chain sequence, with context. The gene names given are mouse names. The time point here: mouse harvest day 14 after allogeneic transplant. Tail vein injection delivered 10^7 T-cell-depleted bone marrow cells and 10^6 splenic CD5+ T cells. The sample is drawn from a study of tissue T cells after allogeneic stem cell transplantation. Method: immunoSEQ multiplex PCR; TCRdb's copy keeps in-frame clones and lacks some. The sample contains about 4,000 clones, approximately 45% of which appear only once. The receptor comes from a female BALB/c mouse given C57BL/6 T cells with graft-versus-host disease after an allogeneic hematopoietic cell transplant. Sequences were obtained from gut tissue.

CDR3 bases read: TGTGCAAGCAGCTTAGCTCCCCCAGTAAACACAGAAGTCTTC. It specifies CASSLAPPVNTEVF. The full CDR3 sequence reads CASSLAPPVNTEVFF. The rearrangement uses TRBV16 and TRBJ1-1; D is ambiguous. The read ends 1 residue early relative to the CDR3; the germline J gene fills the gap. The CDR3 is 15 amino acids. In germline, CDR1 is SGHSA, CDR2 FRNQAP. The V end lost 1 base, the J end lost 1 base, and 10 bases lay between the germline ends.